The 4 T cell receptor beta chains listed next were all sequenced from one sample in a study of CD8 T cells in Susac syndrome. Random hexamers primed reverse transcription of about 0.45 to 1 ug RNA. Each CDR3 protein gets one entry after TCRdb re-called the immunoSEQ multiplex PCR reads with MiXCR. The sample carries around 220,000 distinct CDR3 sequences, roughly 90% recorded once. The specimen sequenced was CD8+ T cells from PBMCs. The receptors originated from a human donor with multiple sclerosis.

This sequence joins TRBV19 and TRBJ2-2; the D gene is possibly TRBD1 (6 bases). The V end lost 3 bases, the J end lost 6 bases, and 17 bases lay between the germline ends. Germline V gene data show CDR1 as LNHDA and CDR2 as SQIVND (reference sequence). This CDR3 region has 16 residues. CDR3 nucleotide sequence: TGTGCCAGTAGTATCGAGGGCCATCCAGGGGCCGGGGAGCTGTTTTTT. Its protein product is CASSIEGHPGAGELFF.

CDR3 sequence: CASSPGTGASEQYF. Here the CDR3 DNA reads TGTGCCAGCAGCCCCGGGACAGGGGCCAGCGAGCAGTACTTC. The J gene is TRBJ2-7, the V gene TRBV28; 10 positions match TRBD1. V trimming: 6 bases; J trimming: 6 bases; junction bases outside the gene matches: 8. CDR1 is MDHEN and CDR2 is SYDVKM in the germline V gene. This CDR3 is built from 14 residues.

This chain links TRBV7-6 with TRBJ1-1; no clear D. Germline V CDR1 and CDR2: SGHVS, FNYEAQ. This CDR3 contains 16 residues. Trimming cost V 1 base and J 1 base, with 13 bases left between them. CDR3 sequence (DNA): TGTGCCAGCAGCTTAGATTCATCCGGGAGGAACACTGAAGCTTTCTTT. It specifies CASSLDSSGRNTEAFF.

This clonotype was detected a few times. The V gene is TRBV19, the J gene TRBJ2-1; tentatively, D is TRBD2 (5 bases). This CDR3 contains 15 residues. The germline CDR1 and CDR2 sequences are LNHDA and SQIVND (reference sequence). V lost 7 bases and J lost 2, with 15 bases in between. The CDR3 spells CASKPAANPYNEQFF. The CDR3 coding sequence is TGTGCCAGTAAGCCAGCGGCAAACCCCTACAATGAGCAGTTCTTC.